This T cell receptor (beta chain) is from a study of blood T cell repertoires in COVID-19. Germline V CDR1 and CDR2: SGHVS, FQNEAQ. The CDR3 loop spans 19 amino acids. The age range of participants was about 18 to 100 years, with residence in fewer than 25 US areas. Among Cohort 3 donors, those recovered had two negative PCRs, clearance, or symptom resolution. Clones were sequenced by immunoSEQ multiplex PCR, and TCRdb holds only the in-frame ones, with some missing. Here the sample spans around 270,000 clones, 80% to 90% being singletons. Only a few counts were recorded for this clone. The specimen sequenced was PBMCs or T cells enriched from blood (not recorded which). The rearrangement links TRBV7-8 to TRBJ1-1; TRBD1 is a possible D gene (5 bases). The TCR was taken from a woman between 25 and 40 years old who had recovered from COVID-19. The CDR3 is CAYKMWVGTRGGVNTEAFF. CDR3 sequence (DNA): TGTGCTTATAAAATGTGGGTTGGGACCCGGGGAGGGGTGAACACTGAAGCTTTCTTT. The whole variable domain, remainder taken from reference TRBV7-8 and TRBJ1-1, is GAGVSQSPRYKVAKRGQDVALRCDPISGHVSLFWYQQALGQGPEFLTYFQNEAQLDKSGLPSDRFFAERPEGSVSTLKIQRTQQEDSAVYLCAYKMWVGTRGGVNTEAFFGQGTRLTVV.